A single sample gave rise to the 29 T cell receptor beta chains below, sequenced in a study of T cells in Graves' hyperthyroidism and ophthalmopathy. Amplification yielded TCR beta CDR3 regions, with RNA transcripts as the source. The primer set for the first-round RT-PCR of the TCR CDR3 was HTBI. From the multiplex PCR reads, TCRdb called clonotypes with MiXCR, one entry per CDR3 protein. The repertoire includes 600,000 to 750,000 distinct CDR3 sequences, around a sixth of them detected once, and about 16% sits in the top ten. Input material: blood. The receptors were gathered from a man aged 45-60 years with Graves' hyperthyroidism.

This sequence joins TRBV28 and TRBJ1-5; no clear D gene. This CDR3 comprises 16 residues. Germline V gene data show CDR1 as MDHEN and CDR2 as SYDVKM. The V end lost 2 bases, the J end lost 6 bases, and 17 bases lay between the germline ends. CDR3 loop: CASSLGFEGIGQPQHF. In DNA, the CDR3 is TGTGCCAGCAGTTTAGGGTTTGAGGGTATTGGTCAGCCCCAGCATTTT.

In its sample, this clonotype was seen many times. The chain employs TRBV3-1 and TRBJ2-5; D remains unclear. V was clipped by 0 bases and J by 4 bases, with 3 bases between them. Germline V gene sequence: CDR1 LGHDT, CDR2 YNNKEL (reference sequence). The CDR3 extends over 12 amino acids. In DNA form, the CDR3 reads TGTGCCAGCAGCCAAGATATAGAGACCCAGTACTTC. This encodes CASSQDIETQYF.

Many counts were recorded for this clonotype. V and J are TRBV2 and TRBJ2-6, with D perhaps TRBD2 (5 bases). The germline CDR1 and CDR2 sequences are SNHLY and FYNNEI. This CDR3 is 14 amino acids long. Trimming cost V 9 bases and J 0 bases, with 9 bases left between them. The CDR3 protein is CARQRHSGANVLTF. The CDR3 DNA reads TGTGCCAGGCAGCGGCACTCTGGGGCCAACGTCCTGACTTTC. Full variable domain (outside the CDR3, taken from reference TRBV2 and TRBJ2-6): EPEVTQTPSHQVTQMGQEVILRCVPISNHLYFYWYRQILGQKVEFLVSFYNNEISEKSEIFDDQFSVERPDGSNFTLKIRSTKLEDSAMYFCARQRHSGANVLTFGAGSRLTVL.

The chain has TRBV4-1 and TRBJ2-1; 12 nucleotides agree with TRBD2. V gave up 2 bases and J gave up 10 bases; unmatched junction bases: 12. Germline CDR1 is MGHRA and CDR2 is YSYEKL. The CDR3 totals 17 residues. The CDR3 DNA reads TGCGCCAGCAGCCAATTTCCCCAACTAGCGGGAGGTGTGGAGCAGTTCTTC. Its translation: CASSQFPQLAGGVEQFF.

This clonotype was counted at least ten times. This chain joins TRBV2 and TRBJ2-1, with 9 bases identical to TRBD2. The CDR3 is 18 residues long. From germline, CDR1 is SNHLY and CDR2 FYNNEI. The trim removed 0 bases at V and 0 bases at J, leaving 6 bases unmatched. The CDR3 region is CASSEAWIAGASYNEQFF. For the CDR3, the DNA is TGTGCCAGCAGTGAAGCTTGGATAGCGGGGGCCTCCTACAATGAGCAGTTCTTC. Drawing the rest from reference TRBV2 and TRBJ2-1, the complete variable domain is EPEVTQTPSHQVTQMGQEVILRCVPISNHLYFYWYRQILGQKVEFLVSFYNNEISEKSEIFDDQFSVERPDGSNFTLKIRSTKLEDSAMYFCASSEAWIAGASYNEQFFGPGTRLTVL.

This clonotype was observed many times. The genes are TRBV28 and TRBJ2-3, with 8 bases fitting TRBD2. Germline loops: CDR1 MDHEN, CDR2 SYDVKM. V shed 4 bases, J shed 3 bases, and the junction held 6 bases outside the gene matches. There are 15 residues in the CDR3. The CDR3 nucleotides are TGTGCCAGCAGTTCCAGCGGGAGTATGACAGATACGCAGTATTTT. Translated, it gives CASSSSGSMTDTQYF.

This clonotype has only a few counts. The chain couples TRBV20-1 to TRBJ2-7; D remains ambiguous. CDR1 is DFQATT, CDR2 SNEGSKA, per germline (reference sequence). The CDR3 has 14 amino acids. The germline V and J ends were trimmed by 0 bases and 3 bases, with 12 bases remaining between them. Written as DNA, the CDR3 is TGCAGTGCTAGAGATCGGATCGGATTCTACGAGCAGTACTTC. Its translation is CSARDRIGFYEQYF.

The V and J genes are TRBV19 and TRBJ1-5; a weak D match, TRBD1 (5 bases). Trimming removed 11 bases from V and 0 bases from J, with 26 bases in between. This CDR3 region has 18 residues. Per germline, CDR1 LNHDA and CDR2 SQIVND (reference sequence). The CDR3 DNA reads as TGTGCCTCAAGATCCCAGCCGGGACGCGGATATAGCAATCAGCCCCAGCATTTT. Translated: CASRSQPGRGYSNQPQHF.

This clonotype was counted many times. The CDR3 sequence: CASSFPTGRLHTGELFF. The CDR3 DNA reads TGTGCCAGCAGCTTCCCGACAGGGCGGTTGCACACCGGGGAGCTGTTTTTT. The J gene is TRBJ2-2, the V gene TRBV11-2; 7 bases match TRBD1. Germline loops: CDR1 SGHAT, CDR2 FQNNGV. The trim removed 3 bases at V and 3 bases at J, leaving 10 bases unmatched. There are 17 residues in the CDR3.

This clonotype was seen a handful of times. The junction departs from the called germline gene at one end, perhaps through a read error. V usage is TRBV6-2 or TRBV6-3 and J usage is TRBJ1-2; D perhaps matches TRBD1 (6 bases). Germline V gene sequence: CDR1 MNHEY, CDR2 SVGEGT. The CDR3 is 16 residues long. DNA of the CDR3: TGTGCCTGCAGCGCATCGGACAGCACACAGAGCTATGGCTACACCTTC. This codes for CACSASDSTQSYGYTF.

This clonotype turned up a few times. J is TRBJ1-1 and V is TRBV28, with D perhaps matching TRBD1 (5 bases). The CDR3 sequence is 13 residues long. Germline-derived CDR1 and CDR2 are MDHEN and SYDVKM. V lost 8 bases and J 3 bases, leaving 13 bases between the germline ends. The CDR3 here is CASEQWGYTEAFF. For the CDR3, the DNA is TGTGCCAGCGAGCAGTGGGGGTACACTGAAGCTTTCTTT.

This clonotype was recorded a few times. This may arise from a read error, as a much more abundant clone is one base away. The V gene is TRBV20-1, the J gene TRBJ2-1; TRBD2 agrees at 9 bases. The CDR3 runs to 15 residues. Germline V CDR1 and CDR2: DFQATT, SNEGSKA (reference sequence). The chain's CDR3 is CSARGASGTYNKQFF. CDR3 DNA sequence: TGCAGTGCTAGAGGGGCTAGCGGGACTTACAATAAGCAGTTCTTC.

In its sample, this clonotype was seen many times. The chain employs TRBV7-2 and TRBJ1-1, with D possibly TRBD1 on 5 matching bases. CDR3 length: 14 amino acids. Germline CDR1 and CDR2: SGHTA and FQGNSA. V lost 1 base and J 2 bases, leaving 8 bases between the germline ends. The CDR3 DNA reads as TGTGCCAGCAGCTTAGTCAGGGATAACACTGAAGCTTTCTTT. It codes for CASSLVRDNTEAFF.

This clonotype was seen at least ten times. The genes are TRBV6-5 and TRBJ2-3; possibly TRBD1 or TRBD2 for D (5 bases each). The V end lost 1 base, the J end lost 3 bases, and 17 bases lay between the germline ends. The V gene's germline CDR1 is MNHEY and CDR2 SVGAGI. This CDR3 has 17 residues. The CDR3 DNA reads as TGTGCCAGCAGTTACTTGAGACTTGCTGGGGGTACAGATACGCAGTATTTT. Translating it yields CASSYLRLAGGTDTQYF.

The V call is TRBV19, the J call TRBJ1-2; D unclear. The CDR3 has 14 residues. Trimming removed 3 bases at V and 3 bases at J, with 11 bases between. Germline V gives CDR1 LNHDA, CDR2 SQIVND (reference sequence). Here the CDR3 DNA reads TGTGCCAGTAGTATTTGGGGATTCTACTATGGCTACACCTTC. This codes for CASSIWGFYYGYTF.

V gene TRBV7-6 combines with J gene TRBJ2-5; D may be TRBD1 (5 bases). Germline V CDR1 and CDR2: SGHVS, FNYEAQ. V was trimmed by 1 base and J by 4 bases, leaving 10 bases between them. This CDR3 has 14 amino acids. CDR3 in DNA: TGTGCCAGCAGCTTAGATGCAGGGCTAGAGACCCAGTACTTC. It codes for CASSLDAGLETQYF.

This clonotype has at least ten counts. The rearrangement uses TRBV10-3 and TRBJ2-7; D may match TRBD1 or TRBD2 (7 bases each). CDR3 size: 13 residues. Between the trimmed V and J ends, which lost 7 bases and 6 bases, there was a span of 16 bases. Germline CDR1 reads ENHRY; CDR2 reads SYGVKD. The CDR3 reads CAIKYRGGGEQYF. CDR3 bases: TGTGCCATCAAGTACAGGGGAGGGGGCGAGCAGTACTTC.

This chain uses TRBV30 with TRBJ1-5; D gene ambiguous. V lost 2 bases, J lost 2 bases, and 7 bases lay in between. The CDR3 length is 13 residues. Germline V gene data show CDR1 as GTSNPN and CDR2 as SVGIG (reference sequence). The CDR3 reads CAWSNRRNQPQHF. The CDR3 bases are TGTGCCTGGAGTAACCGCCGCAATCAGCCCCAGCATTTT.

The chain combines TRBV14 with TRBJ1-1; D remains ambiguous. The CDR3 consists of 12 residues. Deletions cut 2 bases from V and 5 bases from J, with 6 bases between. Germline V gene data show CDR1 as SGHDN and CDR2 as FVKESK. Here the CDR3 DNA reads TGTGCCAGCAGCCAACAGGAGACTGAAGCTTTCTTT. Translation gives CASSQQETEAFF.

The V call is TRBV7-2, the J call TRBJ1-3; possibly TRBD1 for D (6 bases). The CDR3 contains 17 residues. Trimming removed 1 base from V and 6 bases from J, with 19 bases in between. CDR1 and CDR2 from the germline V gene are SGHTA and FQGNSA. The CDR3 nucleotides are TGTACCAGCAGCTTAGGCGAGGGGGGCTGGAAATCAAACACCATATATTTT. It translates to CTSSLGEGGWKSNTIYF.

This chain links TRBV12-3 or TRBV12-4 with TRBJ2-5; no clear D gene. Trimming pared 2 bases from V and 4 bases from J, leaving 11 bases between. The CDR3 contains 14 residues. The CDR3 bases are TGTGCCAGCAGTTTAAACCAGCTCCGAGAGACCCAGTACTTC. It yields the protein CASSLNQLRETQYF.

In its sample, this clonotype was seen a few times. The chain is built from TRBV7-2 and TRBJ2-1, with D perhaps matching TRBD2 (5 bases). Germline CDR1 reads SGHTA; CDR2 reads FQGNSA. The CDR3 totals 15 residues. V lost 1 base, J lost 5 bases, and 12 bases lay in between. The CDR3 sequence is CASSLGGAPHNEQFF. The DNA of the CDR3 is TGTGCCAGCAGCTTAGGGGGAGCTCCCCACAATGAGCAGTTCTTC.

As concerns this clonotype: This may come from a read error, since a much larger clone is one base off. The chain employs TRBV6-2 or TRBV6-3 and TRBJ2-1, with 9 bases lining up with TRBD2. There are 11 residues in the CDR3. The ends lost 5 bases at V and 10 bases at J; junction bases unmatched: 0. Germline CDR1 MNHEY, CDR2 SVGEGT. This chain's CDR3 is CASSTSGEQFF. The DNA of the CDR3 is TGTGCCAGCAGTACTAGCGGGGAGCAGTTCTTC.

V and J are TRBV2 and TRBJ2-5; 7 bases line up with TRBD2. V lost 6 bases, J lost 5 bases, and 3 bases stayed unmatched. This CDR3 is built from 12 residues. Germline V gene lookup returns CDR1 SNHLY and CDR2 FYNNEI. The CDR3 DNA sequence: TGTGCCAGCAGGGGAGGGTACGAGACCCAGTACTTC. This codes for CASRGGYETQYF.

This clonotype was seen at least ten times. The chain carries TRBV27 and TRBJ1-2; 10 nucleotides agree with TRBD1. The V and J ends lost 1 base and 5 bases, in that order; junction bases with no gene match: 7. The CDR3 runs 16 residues. Germline loops: CDR1 MNHEY, CDR2 SMNVEV (reference sequence). The CDR3 protein is CASSLFGDRGFYGYTF. In nucleotides, the CDR3 is TGTGCCAGCAGTTTATTCGGGGACAGGGGTTTTTATGGCTACACCTTC.

As to this clonotype: This may come from a read error, since a much larger clone is one base off. This rearrangement joins TRBV20-1 to TRBJ2-1; D is tentatively TRBD1 or TRBD2 (6 bases each). The CDR3 totals 14 residues. Germline V lookup: CDR1 DFQATT, CDR2 SNEGSKA (reference sequence). The CDR3 coding sequence is TGCAGTGCTAGAGGCGCGGAGGGGGGTAATGAGCAGCTCTTC. This translates into CSARGAEGGNEQLF.

In the case of this clonotype: This may be a read error, as it is one base from a much larger clone. The chain joins TRBV27 to TRBJ1-2; D is perhaps TRBD1 (5 bases). The V end lost 10 bases, the J end lost 4 bases, and 10 bases lay between the germline ends. The germline gives CDR1 MNHEY, CDR2 SMNVEV (reference sequence). The CDR3 length is 11 residues. CDR3 residues: CANSGIYGYTF. The CDR3 region has the DNA TGTGCCAACTCAGGGATCTATGGCTACACCTTC.

The table lists this clonotype with a count of one. DNA of the CDR3: TGTGCCAGCTTTATTGGGGGAGGCACCGGGGAGCTGTTTTTT. Its protein product is CASFIGGGTGELFF. The chain joins TRBV11-2 to TRBJ2-2; weak D call: TRBD2 (6 bases). The germline V gene encodes CDR1 SGHAT and CDR2 FQNNGV. Between the trimmed V and J ends, which lost 8 bases and 4 bases, there was a span of 14 bases. The CDR3 consists of 14 residues.

This chain links TRBV20-1 with TRBJ2-2; unclear D gene. Germline CDR1 DFQATT, CDR2 SNEGSKA (reference sequence). The germline V and J ends were trimmed by 0 bases and 0 bases, with 5 bases remaining between them. The CDR3 loop spans 14 amino acids. CDR3 sequence reads: CSARESTNTGELFF. DNA of the CDR3: TGCAGTGCTAGAGAGAGTACGAACACCGGGGAGCTGTTTTTT.